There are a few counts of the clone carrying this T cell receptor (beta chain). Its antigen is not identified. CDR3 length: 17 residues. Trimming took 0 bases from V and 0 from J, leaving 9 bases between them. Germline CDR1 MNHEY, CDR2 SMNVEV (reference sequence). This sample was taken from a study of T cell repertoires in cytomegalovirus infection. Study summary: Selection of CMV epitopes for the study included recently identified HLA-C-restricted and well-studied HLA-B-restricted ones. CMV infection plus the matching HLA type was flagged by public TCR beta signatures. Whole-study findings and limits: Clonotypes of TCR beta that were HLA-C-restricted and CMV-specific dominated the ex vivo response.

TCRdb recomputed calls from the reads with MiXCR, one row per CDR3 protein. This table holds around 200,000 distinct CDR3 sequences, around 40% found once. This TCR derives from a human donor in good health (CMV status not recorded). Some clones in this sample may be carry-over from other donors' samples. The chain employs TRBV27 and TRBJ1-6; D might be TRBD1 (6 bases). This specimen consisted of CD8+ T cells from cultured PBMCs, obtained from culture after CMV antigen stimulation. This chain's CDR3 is CASSLSGGGSYNSPLHF. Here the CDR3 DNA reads TGTGCCAGCAGTTTATCGGGGGGCGGCTCCTATAATTCACCCCTCCACTTT.